This TCR beta chain is drawn from a study of shared T cell receptors in the human thymus. The CDR3 is made up of 12 amino acids. Between the trimmed V and J ends, which lost 5 bases and 10 bases, there was a span of 12 bases. Germline loops: CDR1 SEHNR, CDR2 FQNEAQ (reference sequence). Method: immunoSEQ multiplex PCR; TCRdb's copy keeps in-frame clones and lacks some. The sample has a few hundred thousand clones, 95% seen once. This clone was counted a single time. The TCR was taken from a human donor. The chain uses TRBV7-9 and TRBJ2-1; a possible D gene is TRBD1 (5 bases). The sample consisted of thymocytes. The CDR3 sequence is CASSLWGGEQFF. The DNA for the CDR3 is TGTGCCAGCAGCCTATGGGGCGGAGAGCAGTTCTTC.